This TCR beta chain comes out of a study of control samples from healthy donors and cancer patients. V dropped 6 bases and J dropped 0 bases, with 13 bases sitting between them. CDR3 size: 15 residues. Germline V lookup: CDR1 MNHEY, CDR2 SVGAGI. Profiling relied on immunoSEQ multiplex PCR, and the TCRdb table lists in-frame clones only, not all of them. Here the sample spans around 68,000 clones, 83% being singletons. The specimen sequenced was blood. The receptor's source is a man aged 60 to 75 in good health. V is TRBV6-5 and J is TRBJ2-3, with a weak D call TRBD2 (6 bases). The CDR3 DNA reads TGTGCCAGCAGGAAGACCGGGACTAGCACAGATACGCAGTATTTT. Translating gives CASRKTGTSTDTQYF.